The T cell receptor (beta chain) under discussion was sequenced for a study of blood T cell repertoires in COVID-19. Study overall: There were acute and convalescent COVID-19 samples, and they came from the United States, Italy and Spain. Sample material is recorded as cDNA or gDNA derived from T cells, B-cell-depleted T cells, or PBMCs.

Sequencing was performed with immunoSEQ multiplex PCR; in TCRdb, only in-frame clones are kept and a portion is missing. The sample has about 130,000 clones, about 88% seen once; the top ten hold roughly 1.2%. This clone came up a few times. Germline values: CDR1 KGHDR, CDR2 SFDVKD. The V gene end was trimmed by 2 bases and the J gene end by 4 bases; junction bases not matched to a gene: 3. The CDR3 is 15 residues long. This rearrangement joins TRBV24-1 to TRBJ2-2, with 7 nucleotides matching TRBD2. The sequenced sample consisted of peripheral blood. The clonotype originates from a woman over 75 with acute or convalescent COVID-19. In DNA, the CDR3 is TGTGCCACCAGTGATTCGGGGAGGGGCACCGGGGAGCTGTTTTTT. This translates into CATSDSGRGTGELFF.